This T cell receptor (beta chain) was observed in a study of OX40 agonist ivuxolimab in advanced cancers. A history of autoimmune disease or systemic immunosuppression excluded patients. Whole-study results and caveats: The study did not work out the antigen specificity of the expanded peripheral T cells. Nonresponders included some who also had low normalized T-cell clonal expansion. Clonal expansion by week 6 occurred in CD4+ and CD8+ blood T cells (at 0.1 to 3.0 mg/kg).

As regards this clone: The antigen is unknown.

Generated by immunoSEQ multiplex PCR, the TCRdb table keeps only in-frame clones and is missing some. The table includes approximately 80,000 clones, roughly nine tenths detected once. The TCR comes from an adult with an advanced solid tumor such as melanoma, head and neck, liver or kidney cancer. The starting material was CD4+ or CD8+ T cells sorted from blood, obtained in a trial of the OX40 agonist ivuxolimab.

The CDR3 nucleotides are TGTGCCAGCAGCCCCGGGTCGACGAACACTGAAGCTTTCTTT. As protein: CASSPGSTNTEAFF. The rearrangement links TRBV7-2 to TRBJ1-1; D gene ambiguous. Germline lookup yields CDR1 SGHTA and CDR2 FQGNSA. The CDR3 is 14 amino acids. The V end was cut by 5 bases, the J end by 1 base, with 11 bases between. Using reference TRBV7-2 and TRBJ1-1 for the parts outside the CDR3, the full variable domain is GAGVSQSPSNKVTEKGKDVELRCDPISGHTALYWYRQSLGQGLEFLIYFQGNSAPDKSGLPSDRFSAERTGGSVSTLTIQRTQQEDSAVYLCASSPGSTNTEAFFGQGTRLTVV.